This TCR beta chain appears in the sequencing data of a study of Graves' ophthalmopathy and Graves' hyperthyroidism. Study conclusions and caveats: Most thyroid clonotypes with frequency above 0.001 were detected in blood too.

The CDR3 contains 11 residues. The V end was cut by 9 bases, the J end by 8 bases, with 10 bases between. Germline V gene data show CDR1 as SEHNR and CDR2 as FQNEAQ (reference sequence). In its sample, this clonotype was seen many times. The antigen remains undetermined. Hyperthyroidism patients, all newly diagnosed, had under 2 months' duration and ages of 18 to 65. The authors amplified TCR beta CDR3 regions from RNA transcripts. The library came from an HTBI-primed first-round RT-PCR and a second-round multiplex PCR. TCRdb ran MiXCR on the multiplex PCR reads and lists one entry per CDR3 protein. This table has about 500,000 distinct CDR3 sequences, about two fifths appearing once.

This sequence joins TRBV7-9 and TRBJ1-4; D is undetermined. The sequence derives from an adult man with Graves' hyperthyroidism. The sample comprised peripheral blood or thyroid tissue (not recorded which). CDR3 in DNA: TGTGCCAGGCCAACTGACGAAAAACTGTTTTTT. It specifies CARPTDEKLFF. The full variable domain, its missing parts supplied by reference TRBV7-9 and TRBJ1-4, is DTGVSQNPRHKITKRGQNVTFRCDPISEHNRLYWYRQTLGQGPEFLTYFQNEAQLEKSRLLSDRFSAERPKGSFSTLEIQRTEQGDSAMYLCARPTDEKLFFGSGTQLSVL.